The TCR beta chain described here comes from a study of blood T cell repertoires in COVID-19. Repertoires were generated with immunoSEQ multiplex PCR, while TCRdb's copy carries only in-frame clones and drops some. The table shows roughly 330,000 clones, with roughly 86% occurring only once. Input material: PBMCs or T cells enriched from blood (not recorded which). The sequence came from a woman in her twenties or thirties who had recovered from COVID-19.

The CDR3 bases are TGTGCCAGCAGTCCTCGGGGGACTAGCGGGATGGGGTACAATGAGCAGTTCTTC. Encoded protein: CASSPRGTSGMGYNEQFF. The rearrangement joins TRBV27 to TRBJ2-1; 13 nucleotides line up with TRBD2. The junction had 11 bases not matched to a gene; V was cut back by 5 bases and J by 4 bases. From germline, CDR1 is MNHEY and CDR2 SMNVEV (reference sequence). This CDR3 region has 18 residues.